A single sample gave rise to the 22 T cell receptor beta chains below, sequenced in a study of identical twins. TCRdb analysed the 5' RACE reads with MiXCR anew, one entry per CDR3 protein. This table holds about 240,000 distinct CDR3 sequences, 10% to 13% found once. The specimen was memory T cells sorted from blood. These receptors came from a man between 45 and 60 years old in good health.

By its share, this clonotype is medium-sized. The CDR3 sequence: CASSLILAGGYEQYF. CDR3 DNA sequence: TGTGCCAGCAGTTTAATCCTAGCGGGAGGCTACGAGCAGTACTTC. The chain is built from TRBV28 and TRBJ2-7; 11 nucleotides align to TRBD2. This CDR3 contains 15 residues. With V trimmed by 2 bases and J by 3 bases, 3 bases remained unmatched. Per the germline V gene, CDR1 is MDHEN and CDR2 is SYDVKM.

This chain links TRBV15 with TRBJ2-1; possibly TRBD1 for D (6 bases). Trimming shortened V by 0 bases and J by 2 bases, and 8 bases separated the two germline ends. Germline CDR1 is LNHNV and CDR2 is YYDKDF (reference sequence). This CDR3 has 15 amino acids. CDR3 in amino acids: CATSRDKGAYNEQFF. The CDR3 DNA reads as TGTGCCACCAGCAGAGATAAGGGGGCCTACAATGAGCAGTTCTTC.

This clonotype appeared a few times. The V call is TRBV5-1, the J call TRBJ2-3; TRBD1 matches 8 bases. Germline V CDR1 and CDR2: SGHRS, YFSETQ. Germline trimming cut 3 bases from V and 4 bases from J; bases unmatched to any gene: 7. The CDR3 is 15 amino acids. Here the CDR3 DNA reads TGCGCCAGCAGCTACCGACAGGGGTTGCCAGATACGCAGTATTTT. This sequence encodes CASSYRQGLPDTQYF. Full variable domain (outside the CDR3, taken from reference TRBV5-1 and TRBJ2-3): KAGVTQTPRYLIKTRGQQVTLSCSPISGHRSVSWYQQTPGQGLQFLFEYFSETQRNKGNFPGRFSGRQFSNSRSEMNVSTLELGDSALYLCASSYRQGLPDTQYFGPGTRLTVL.

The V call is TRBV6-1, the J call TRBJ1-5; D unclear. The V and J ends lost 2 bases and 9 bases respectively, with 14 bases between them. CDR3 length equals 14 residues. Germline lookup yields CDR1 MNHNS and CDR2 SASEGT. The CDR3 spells CASSESPSQRPQHF. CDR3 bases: TGTGCCAGCAGTGAAAGCCCCAGCCAACGGCCCCAGCATTTT.

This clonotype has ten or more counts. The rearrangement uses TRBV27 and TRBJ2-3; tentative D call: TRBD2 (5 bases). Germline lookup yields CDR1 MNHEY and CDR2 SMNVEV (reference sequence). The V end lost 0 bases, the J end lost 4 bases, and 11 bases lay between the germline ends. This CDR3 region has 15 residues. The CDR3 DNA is TGTGCCAGCAGTTTATCGTGGATCGGGGCAGATACGCAGTATTTT. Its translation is CASSLSWIGADTQYF.

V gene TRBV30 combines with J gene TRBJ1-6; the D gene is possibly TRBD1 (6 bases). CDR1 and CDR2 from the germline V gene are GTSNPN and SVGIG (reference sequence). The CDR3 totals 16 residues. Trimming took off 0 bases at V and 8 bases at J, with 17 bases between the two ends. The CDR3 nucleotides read TGTGCCTGGAGTGTACGTACGGGGGCTTGGGATTCACCCCTCCACTTT. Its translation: CAWSVRTGAWDSPLHF. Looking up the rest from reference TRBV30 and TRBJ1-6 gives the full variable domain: SQTIHQWPATLVQPVGSPLSLECTVEGTSNPNLYWYRQAAGRGLQLLFYSVGIGQISSEVPQNLSASRPQDRQFILSSKKLLLSDSGFYLCAWSVRTGAWDSPLHFGNGTRLTVT.

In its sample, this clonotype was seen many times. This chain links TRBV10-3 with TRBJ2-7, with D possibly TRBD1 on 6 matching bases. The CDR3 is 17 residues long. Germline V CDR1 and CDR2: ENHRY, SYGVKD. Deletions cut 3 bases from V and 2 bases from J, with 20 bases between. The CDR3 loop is CAISEGLGAGDTYEQYF. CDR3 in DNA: TGTGCCATCAGTGAAGGACTTGGGGCAGGGGATACCTACGAGCAGTACTTC.

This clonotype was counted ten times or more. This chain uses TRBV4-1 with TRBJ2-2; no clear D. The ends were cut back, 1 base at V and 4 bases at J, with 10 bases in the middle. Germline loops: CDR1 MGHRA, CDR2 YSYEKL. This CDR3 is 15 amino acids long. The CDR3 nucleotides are TGCGCCAGCAGCCAAGGGAAGGGAACCACCGGGGAGCTGTTTTTT. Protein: CASSQGKGTTGELFF.

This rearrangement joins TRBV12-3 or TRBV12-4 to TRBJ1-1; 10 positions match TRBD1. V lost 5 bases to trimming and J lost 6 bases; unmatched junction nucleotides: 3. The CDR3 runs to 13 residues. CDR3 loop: CASSAGTGAEAFF. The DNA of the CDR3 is TGTGCCAGCAGTGCCGGGACAGGGGCTGAAGCTTTCTTT.

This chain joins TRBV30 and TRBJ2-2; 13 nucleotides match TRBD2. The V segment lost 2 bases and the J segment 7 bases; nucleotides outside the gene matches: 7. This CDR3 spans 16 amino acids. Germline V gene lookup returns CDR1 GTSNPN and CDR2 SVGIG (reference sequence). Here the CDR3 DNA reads TGTGCCTGGAGTTTCGGACTAGCGGGGGTAGTCGGGGAGCTGTTTTTT. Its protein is CAWSFGLAGVVGELFF.

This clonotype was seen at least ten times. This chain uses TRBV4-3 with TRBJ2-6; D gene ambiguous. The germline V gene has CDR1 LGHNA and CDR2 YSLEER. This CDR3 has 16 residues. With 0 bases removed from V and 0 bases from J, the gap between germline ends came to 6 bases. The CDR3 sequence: CASSQEPASGANVLTF. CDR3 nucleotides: TGCGCCAGCAGCCAAGAACCAGCCTCTGGGGCCAACGTCCTGACTTTC.

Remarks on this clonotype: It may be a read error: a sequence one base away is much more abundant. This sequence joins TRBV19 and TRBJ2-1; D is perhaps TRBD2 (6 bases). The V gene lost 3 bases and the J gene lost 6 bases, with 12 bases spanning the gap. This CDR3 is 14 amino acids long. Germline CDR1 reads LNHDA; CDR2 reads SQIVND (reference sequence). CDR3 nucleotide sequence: TGTGCCAGTAGTATTGGGAGGCTATCCAATGAGCAGTTCTTC. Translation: CASSIGRLSNEQFF.

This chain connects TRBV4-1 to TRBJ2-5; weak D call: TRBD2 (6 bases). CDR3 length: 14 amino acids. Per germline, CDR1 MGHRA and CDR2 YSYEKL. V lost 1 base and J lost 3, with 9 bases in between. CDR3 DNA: TGCGCCAGCAGCCAAGGCGGGACGAAAGAGACCCAGTACTTC. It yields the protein CASSQGGTKETQYF.

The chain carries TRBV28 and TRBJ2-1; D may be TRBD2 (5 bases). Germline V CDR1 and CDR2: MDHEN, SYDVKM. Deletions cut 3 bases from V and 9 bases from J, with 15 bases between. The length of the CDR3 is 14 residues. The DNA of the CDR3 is TGTGCCAGCAGTTTTTCTATTAGCGTTGGTGAGCAGTTCTTC. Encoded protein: CASSFSISVGEQFF. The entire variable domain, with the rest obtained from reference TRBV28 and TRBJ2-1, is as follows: DVKVTQSSRYLVKRTGEKVFLECVQDMDHENMFWYRQDPGLGLRLIYFSYDVKMKEKGDIPEGYSVSREKKERFSLILESASTNQTSMYLCASSFSISVGEQFFGPGTRLTVL.

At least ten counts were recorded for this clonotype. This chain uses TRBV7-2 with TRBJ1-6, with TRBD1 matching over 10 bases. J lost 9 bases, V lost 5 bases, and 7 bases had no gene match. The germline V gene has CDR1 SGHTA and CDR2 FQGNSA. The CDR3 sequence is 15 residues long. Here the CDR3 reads CASSLRQGAGSPLHF. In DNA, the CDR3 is TGTGCCAGCAGCCTTCGACAGGGGGCGGGTTCACCCCTCCACTTT.

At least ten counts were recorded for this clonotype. The CDR3 nucleotides read TGTGCCATCAGTGAGTCTGGCAATCAGCCCCAGCATTTT. Translating gives CAISESGNQPQHF. The rearrangement links TRBV10-3 to TRBJ1-5; no clear D. V was trimmed by 0 bases and J by 2 bases, leaving 2 bases between them. This CDR3 is 13 amino acids long. The germline V gene has CDR1 ENHRY and CDR2 SYGVKD.

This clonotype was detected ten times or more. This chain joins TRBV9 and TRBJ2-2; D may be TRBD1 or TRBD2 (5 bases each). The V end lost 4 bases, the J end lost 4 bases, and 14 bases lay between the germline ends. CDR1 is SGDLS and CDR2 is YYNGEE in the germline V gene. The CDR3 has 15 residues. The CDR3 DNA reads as TGTGCCAGCAGCCCGTGGGAGAGGGGCACCGGGGAGCTGTTTTTT. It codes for CASSPWERGTGELFF.

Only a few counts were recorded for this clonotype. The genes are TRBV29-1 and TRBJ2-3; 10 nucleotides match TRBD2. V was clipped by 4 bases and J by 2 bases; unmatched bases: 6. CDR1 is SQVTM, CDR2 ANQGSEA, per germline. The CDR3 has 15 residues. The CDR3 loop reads CSVVPLAGPTDTQYF. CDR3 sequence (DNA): TGCAGCGTTGTACCACTAGCGGGACCCACAGATACGCAGTATTTT.

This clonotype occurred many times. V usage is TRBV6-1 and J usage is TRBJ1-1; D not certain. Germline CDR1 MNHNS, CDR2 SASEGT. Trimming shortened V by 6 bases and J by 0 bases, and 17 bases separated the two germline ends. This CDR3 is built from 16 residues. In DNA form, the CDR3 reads TGTGCCAGCAGAACCGGACGGCCACCTATGAACACTGAAGCTTTCTTT. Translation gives CASRTGRPPMNTEAFF.

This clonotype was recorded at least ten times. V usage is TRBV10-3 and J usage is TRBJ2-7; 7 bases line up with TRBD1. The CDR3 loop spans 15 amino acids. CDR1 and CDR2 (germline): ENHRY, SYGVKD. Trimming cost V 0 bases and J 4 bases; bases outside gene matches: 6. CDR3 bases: TGTGCCATCAGTGAGTCGAAGGGGGCTAAATACGAGCAGTACTTC. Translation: CAISESKGAKYEQYF.

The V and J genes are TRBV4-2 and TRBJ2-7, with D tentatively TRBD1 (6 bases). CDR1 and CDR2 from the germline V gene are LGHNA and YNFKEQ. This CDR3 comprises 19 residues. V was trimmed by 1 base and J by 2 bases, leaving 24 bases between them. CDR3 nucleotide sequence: TGTGCCAGCAGCCAAGCGCGGCAGGGGAAGATTTTTTCCCCCTACGAGCAGTACTTC. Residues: CASSQARQGKIFSPYEQYF.

The CDR3 DNA follows: TGTGCCAGCAGCGTAGGGGCTAGCGCGAATGAGCAGTTCTTC. It translates to CASSVGASANEQFF. This rearrangement joins TRBV9 to TRBJ2-1; TRBD2 is a possible D gene (6 bases). Germline V gene lookup returns CDR1 SGDLS and CDR2 YYNGEE. This CDR3 is built from 14 residues. Trimming took 0 bases from V and 7 from J, leaving 11 bases between them.